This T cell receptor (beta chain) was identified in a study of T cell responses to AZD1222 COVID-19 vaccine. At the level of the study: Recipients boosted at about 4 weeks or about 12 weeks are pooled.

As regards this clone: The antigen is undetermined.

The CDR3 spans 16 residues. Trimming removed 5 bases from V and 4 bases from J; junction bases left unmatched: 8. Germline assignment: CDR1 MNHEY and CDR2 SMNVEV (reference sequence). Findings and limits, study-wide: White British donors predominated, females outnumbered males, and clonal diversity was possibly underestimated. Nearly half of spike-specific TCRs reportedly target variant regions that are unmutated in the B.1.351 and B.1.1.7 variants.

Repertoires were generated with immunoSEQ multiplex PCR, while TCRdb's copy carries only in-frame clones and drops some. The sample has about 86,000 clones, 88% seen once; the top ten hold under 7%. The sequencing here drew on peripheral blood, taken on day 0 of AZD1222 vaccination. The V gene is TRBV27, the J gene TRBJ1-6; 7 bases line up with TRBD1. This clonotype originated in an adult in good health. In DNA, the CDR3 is TGTGCCAGCAGTGACGACCCACAGGGGTATAATTCACCCCTCCACTTT. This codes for CASSDDPQGYNSPLHF.